This record looks at one T cell receptor (beta chain) sequence and its context. Method: immunoSEQ multiplex PCR; TCRdb's copy keeps in-frame clones and lacks some. Of about 220,000 clones listed, 75% to 90% are singletons. There are 15 residues in the CDR3. Germline V CDR1 and CDR2: SGHRS, YFSETQ. V lost 6 bases to trimming and J lost 1 base, with 16 bases between them. The data belong to a study of blood T cell repertoires in COVID-19. Study-level background: T cells, B-cell-depleted T cells, or PBMCs provided the cDNA or gDNA that served as material.

The sequence was obtained from a woman under 40 who had recovered from COVID-19. Sequencing used peripheral blood. The V gene is TRBV5-1, the J gene TRBJ2-5; D is possibly TRBD2 (6 bases). In DNA, the CDR3 is TGCGCCAGCAAGCGGGCGCCTACCACCCAAGAGACCCAGTACTTC. This gives the protein CASKRAPTTQETQYF.